These T cell receptor beta chains were read from a single sample in a study of read filtering for tumor transcriptome and immune sequencing. TCRdb re-derived calls from the reads in MiXCR, one entry per CDR3 protein. The sample shows roughly 130,000 distinct CDR3 sequences, 13% of them seen only once. The sample taken for sequencing was a population of CD138-negative cells sorted from bone marrow. The origin of the receptors is a donor aged 40 or older with multiple myeloma. Both conserved end residues are trimmed from each CDR3. Fields, in order: CDR3 length, J gene, V gene, CDR3 protein.

>13|TRBJ2-7|TRBV10-3
AISESSGSTYEQY
>9|TRBJ2-7|TRBV11-2
ASSAPYEQY
>12|TRBJ1-2|TRBV7-2
ASSLVEGSYGYT
>16|TRBJ2-1|TRBV20-1
SARDRVGGGGSYNEQF
>11|TRBJ2-1|TRBV11-2
ASSSDRENEQF
>10|TRBJ2-1|TRBV6-5
ASSNQGNEQF
>13|TRBJ2-7|TRBV12-3/TRBV12-4
ASSQGQVTSYEQY
>10|TRBJ2-5|TRBV11-2
ASSFMKETQY
>12|TRBJ2-5|TRBV5-1
ASSFGVVEETQY
>11|TRBJ1-4|TRBV20-1
SGSDGANEKLF
>9|TRBJ2-1|TRBV11-2
AGQRGDEQF
>13|TRBJ1-1|TRBV29-1
SVRVGDTGNTEAF
>13|TRBJ2-5|TRBV9
ASSVNPSAQETQY
>10|TRBJ2-7|TRBV20-1
SARGLTYEQY
>13|TRBJ1-3|TRBV7-2
ASRESGISGNTIY
>12|TRBJ2-5|TRBV11-2
ASSLPFQGQTQY
>15|TRBJ2-2|TRBV27
ASSLTSGTTNTGELF
>10|TRBJ2-7|TRBV6-6
ASSYSGHEQY
>11|TRBJ1-6|TRBV29-1
SVRDGGNSPLH
>13|TRBJ2-6|TRBV5-4
ASSLYSSGANVLT
>11|TRBJ1-1|TRBV7-8
ASSGLGVGAAF
>15|TRBJ1-4|TRBV4-1
ASSQARDRGTNEKLF
>12|TRBJ1-3|TRBV29-1
SAERGNSGNTIY
>13|TRBJ2-3|TRBV7-3
ASSPGQGPLVTQY
>15|TRBJ2-3|TRBV28
ASSTGYQAGSTDTQY
>10|TRBJ1-2|TRBV5-1
ASSLADYGYT
>13|TRBJ2-5|TRBV6-1
ASSRLAGGRETQY
>16|TRBJ1-5|TRBV12-5
ASGLVRGEARDPYPQH
>11|TRBJ2-3|TRBV3-1
ASSQVGADTQY
>13|TRBJ1-5|TRBV18
ASSLNGQDNQPQH
>12|TRBJ2-5|TRBV5-1
ASSPDLLQETQY
>12|TRBJ2-5|TRBV24-1
ATSGTGGAETQY
>10|TRBJ2-1|TRBV10-3
AISVNYNEQF
>13|TRBJ2-1|TRBV5-5
ASSVETGPYNEQF
>13|TRBJ2-2|TRBV7-2
ASSSGTGLVGELF
>11|TRBJ2-5|TRBV5-4
ASRGQHQETQY
>10|TRBJ1-1|TRBV29-1
CVSGSSVQAF
>13|TRBJ2-1|TRBV20-1
SASGTGALRNEQF
>13|TRBJ1-5|TRBV18
ASSRSGGGNQPQH
>12|TRBJ2-7|TRBV5-1
ASSLRLTDYEQY
>13|TRBJ2-2|TRBV7-9
ASSPTGDGSGELF
>13|TRBJ2-1|TRBV4-1
ASSRTSGGLKGQF
>15|TRBJ2-7|TRBV28
ASSLSSGQGRSYEQY
>12|TRBJ1-2|TRBV5-6
ASSIGQSPYGYT
>14|TRBJ2-1|TRBV12-3/TRBV12-4
ASSPILAALYNEQF
>13|TRBJ2-7|TRBV5-1
ASSLRIENSYEQY
>12|TRBJ1-2|TRBV15
ATSRPPTNYGYT
>13|TRBJ2-7|TRBV4-1
ASSQGWGRGGEQY
>10|TRBJ1-6|TRBV3-1
ASSSPYSPLH
>11|TRBJ1-1|TRBV6-1
ASRTGGSTEAF